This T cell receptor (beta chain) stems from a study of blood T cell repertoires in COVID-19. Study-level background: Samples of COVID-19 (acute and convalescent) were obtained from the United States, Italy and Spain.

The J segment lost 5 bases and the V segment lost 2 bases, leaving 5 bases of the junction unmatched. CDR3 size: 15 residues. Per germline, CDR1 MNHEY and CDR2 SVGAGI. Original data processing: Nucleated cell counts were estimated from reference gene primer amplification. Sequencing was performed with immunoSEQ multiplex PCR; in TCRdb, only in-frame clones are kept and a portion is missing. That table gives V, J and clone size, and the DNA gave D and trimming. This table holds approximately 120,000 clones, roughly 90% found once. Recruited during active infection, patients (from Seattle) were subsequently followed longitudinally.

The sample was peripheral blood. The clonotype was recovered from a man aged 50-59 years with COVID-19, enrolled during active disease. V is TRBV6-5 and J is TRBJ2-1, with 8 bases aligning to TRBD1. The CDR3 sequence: CASSYDRGANNEQFF. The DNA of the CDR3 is TGTGCCAGCAGTTACGACAGGGGCGCCAACAATGAGCAGTTCTTC.